The clone carrying this T cell receptor (beta chain) was recorded once. This sample is drawn from a study of beta chain features in type 1 diabetes. The germline V gene has CDR1 SNHLY and CDR2 FYNNEI. V was cut by 7 bases and J by 0 bases, with 10 bases left in between. The CDR3 runs to 13 residues. All of the isolated RNA was reverse transcribed, so expressed TCRB transcripts were sequenced. TCRdb keeps only in-frame clones here, not all; method: immunoSEQ multiplex PCR. The sample has about 350,000 clones, around 20% seen once. This TCR came from a woman between 18 and 29 years old in good health. The sample comprised naive CD4+ T cells from blood. This chain joins TRBV2 and TRBJ2-7; D is unresolved. CDR3 sequence: CASKEPYSYEQYF. The CDR3 coding sequence is TGTGCCAGCAAGGAGCCCTACTCCTACGAGCAGTACTTC.